This T cell receptor beta chain derives from a study of blood T cell repertoires in COVID-19 (dated by TCRdb to the early 2020s). With regard to the full study: The collaborator samples originated in the United States, Italy and Spain and spanned the acute and convalescent phases of COVID-19. The repertoires were made available in a free public database intended to serve as a resource for research on the immune response to SARS-CoV-2. Samples were obtained from the ongoing ImmuneRACE study (first 160 participants) and from some 1,200 subjects provided by 6 global collaborators. The dataset comprised deeply sampled blood TCRbeta repertoires from subjects exposed to, actively infected with, or recovered from COVID-19. Where HLA class I and class II types were available, the types were taken from metadata supplied by the sample provider, not from assay-based typing. The sample metadata nearly always contained a de-identified subject ID, COVID-19 status, age in years and sex. The material from the prospective study consisted of cDNA or gDNA derived from T cells, B-cell-depleted T cells, or PBMCs. Beyond this particular receptor, the publication reports: Clinical and demographic metadata were provided uncurated, with the amount varying by source and participant.

This clone was seen once. The antigen it recognizes is unknown. No much larger clonotype is one base removed from it; base qualities were not supplied. V is trimmed back by 6 bases and J by 3 bases, and the junction contains 11 bases that no gene match accounts for. The CDR3 has 16 amino acids, counting the end cysteine and phenylalanine. Just CDR3 DNA is preserved here, 48 bases in frame from base 1. CDR1 and CDR2 are drawn from the germline V gene: MGHDK, SYGVNS. Whole blood was collected in K2EDTA tubes by collaborating institutions according to the institutions' own protocols. For TCRbeta analysis, collaborators shipped samples as frozen whole blood, isolated PBMCs, or DNA extracted from either of those sample types. TCRbeta CDR3 regions were amplified from genomic DNA using the immunoSEQ Assay, a bias-controlled multiplex PCR. The paper's processing steps were these. The number of nucleated cells in each sample was estimated from the amplification of reference gene primers within the assay. To quantify the absolute abundance of each unique TCRbeta CDR3 rearrangement, sequence reads were collapsed and filtered. For each sample, productive Simpson clonality was calculated as the square root of Simpson's diversity index across productive rearrangements. TCRdb's version of the immuneACCESS table is confined to in-frame rearrangements and falls short of the full clone set. An unresolved V gene accounts for under half of the shortfall where checked; the remainder is of unknown origin. V, J and clone size were drawn from that table, and D and trimming were deduced from the DNA. The sample table records approximately 270,000 clones; around 90% of these occur just once. The ten largest account for around 2.1% of the sample.

The sequenced sample consisted of peripheral blood. The sequence was obtained from a middle-aged man with acute or convalescent COVID-19. The sequence links TRBV25-1 to TRBJ1-1, and 9 bases in between align with TRBD1. The nucleotides read TGTGCCAGCAGCCCTATGGACAGGGGAAGCGACACTGAAGCTTTCTTT. Protein translation: CASSPMDRGSDTEAFF. With the rest looked up from the reference TRBV25-1 and TRBJ1-1 genes rather than sequenced, the full variable domain is EADIYQTPRYLVIGTGKKITLECSQTMGHDKMYWYQQDPGMELHLIHYSYGVNSTEKGDLSSESTVSRIRTEHFPLTLESARPSHTSQYLCASSPMDRGSDTEAFFGQGTRLTVV.